This note documents a single T cell receptor (beta chain) sequence. Trimming pared 6 bases from V and 5 bases from J, leaving 18 bases between. The CDR3 loop spans 14 amino acids. Germline loops: CDR1 SGHRS, CDR2 YFSETQ. From genomic DNA, TCR beta CDR3 was amplified by two-round multiplex PCR. Round-one PCR had primers specific to each TRBV and TRBJ gene. TCRdb ran MiXCR on the multiplex PCR reads and lists one entry per CDR3 protein. This table has fewer than 35,000 distinct CDR3 sequences, 40% to 60% appearing once. This sample is drawn from a study of prognosis after radiotherapy for stage I lung cancer.

This sequence originates from a donor over 45 with non-small cell lung cancer. The sample here was PBMCs, taken before or after stereotactic body radiation therapy (not recorded which). The rearrangement links TRBV5-1 to TRBJ2-7; D perhaps matches TRBD1 (5 bases). The CDR3 here is CASMQATVVHEQYF. The CDR3 nucleotides are TGCGCCAGCATGCAAGCGACAGTGGTCCACGAGCAGTACTTC.